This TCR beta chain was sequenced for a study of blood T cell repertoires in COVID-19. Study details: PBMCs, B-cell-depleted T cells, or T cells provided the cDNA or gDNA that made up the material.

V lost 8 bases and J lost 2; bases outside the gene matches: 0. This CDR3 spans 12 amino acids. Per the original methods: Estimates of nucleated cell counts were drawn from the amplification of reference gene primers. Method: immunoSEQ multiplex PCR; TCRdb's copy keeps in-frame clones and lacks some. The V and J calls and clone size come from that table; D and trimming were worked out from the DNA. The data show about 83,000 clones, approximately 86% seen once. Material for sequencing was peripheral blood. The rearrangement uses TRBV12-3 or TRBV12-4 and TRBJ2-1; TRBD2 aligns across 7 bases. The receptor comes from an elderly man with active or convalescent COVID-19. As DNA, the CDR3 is TGTGCCAGCGGGAGGGCCTACAATGAGCAGTTCTTC. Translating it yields CASGRAYNEQFF.